These 5 T cell receptor beta chains share one sample of origin, sequenced in a study of cytomegalovirus exposure and HLA in healthy donors. The PCR had 60 Vbeta and 13 Jbeta primers. Generated by immunoSEQ multiplex PCR, the TCRdb table keeps only in-frame clones and is missing some. Of some 190,000 clones listed, around 82% are singletons. Material for sequencing was PBMCs. These receptors were taken from a young woman in good health and CMV-seropositive.

The V and J genes are TRBV12-5 and TRBJ2-3; D not resolved. The CDR3 covers 13 residues. Deletions cut 0 bases from V and 3 bases from J, with 4 bases between. The V gene's germline CDR1 is LGHNT and CDR2 FRNRAP. This chain's CDR3 is CASGLVLTDTQYF. The CDR3 bases are TGTGCTAGTGGTTTGGTACTGACAGATACGCAGTATTTT.

The chain uses TRBV28 and TRBJ1-1; weak D call: TRBD1 (5 bases). Trimming stripped 4 bases from V and 0 bases from J, with 9 bases between. Germline values: CDR1 MDHEN, CDR2 SYDVKM. The CDR3 covers 14 residues. In DNA, the CDR3 is TGTGCCAGCAGTTGGGGCCGATTGAACACTGAAGCTTTCTTT. Translation: CASSWGRLNTEAFF.

V usage is TRBV4-2 and J usage is TRBJ1-5, with D perhaps matching TRBD1 (5 bases). V was shortened by 1 base and J by 3 bases, with 16 bases between the two germline ends. Germline lookup yields CDR1 LGHNA and CDR2 YNFKEQ. This CDR3 has 17 amino acids. In DNA, the CDR3 is TGTGCCAGCAGCCAAGGCCACACCGGGACTCTCAATCAGCCCCAGCATTTT. The encoded protein is CASSQGHTGTLNQPQHF.

The chain couples TRBV2 to TRBJ1-4; TRBD1 matches at 9 bases. Trimming at V came to 5 bases and at J to 5 bases, leaving 3 bases not matched to a gene. Germline V gene data show CDR1 as SNHLY and CDR2 as FYNNEI. The CDR3 spans 14 residues. CDR3 amino acids: CASSLDRGNEKLFF. DNA for the CDR3: TGTGCCAGCAGTCTCGACAGGGGGAATGAAAAACTGTTTTTT.

This clone came up once. This sample also contains other DNA sequences that code for the same CDR3. The V call is TRBV4-2, the J call TRBJ2-3; D not resolved. The ends were cut back, 1 base at V and 1 base at J, with 6 bases in the middle. This CDR3 is built from 14 residues. In germline, CDR1 is LGHNA, CDR2 YNFKEQ. The CDR3 here is CASSQGGGTDTQYF. The CDR3 DNA is TGTGCCAGCAGCCAAGGCGGAGGCACAGATACGCAGTATTTT.